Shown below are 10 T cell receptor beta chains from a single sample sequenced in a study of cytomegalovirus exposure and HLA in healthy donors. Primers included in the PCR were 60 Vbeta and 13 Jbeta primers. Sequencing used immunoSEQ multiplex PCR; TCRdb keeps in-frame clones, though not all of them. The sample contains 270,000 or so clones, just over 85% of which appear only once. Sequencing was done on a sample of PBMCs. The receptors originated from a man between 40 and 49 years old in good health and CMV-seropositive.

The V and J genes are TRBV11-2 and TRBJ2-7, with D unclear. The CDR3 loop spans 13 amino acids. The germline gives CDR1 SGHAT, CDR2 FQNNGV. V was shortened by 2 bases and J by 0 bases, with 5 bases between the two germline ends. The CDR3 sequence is CASSLRSSYEQYF. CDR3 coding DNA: TGTGCCAGCAGCTTACGGAGCTCCTACGAGCAGTACTTC.

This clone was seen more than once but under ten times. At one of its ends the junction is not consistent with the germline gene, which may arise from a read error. DNA of the CDR3: TGTGCCAGCAGCCAACGGGACAGCCCTTTCCCGGTCTTC. Translating it yields CASSQRDSPFPVF. This chain links TRBV6-5 with TRBJ2-7; TRBD1 matches at 7 bases. Germline V lookup: CDR1 MNHEY, CDR2 SVGAGI. CDR3 length: 13 amino acids.

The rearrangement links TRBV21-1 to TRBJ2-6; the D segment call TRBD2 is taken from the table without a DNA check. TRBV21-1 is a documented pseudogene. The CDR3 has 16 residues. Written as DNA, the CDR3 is TGTGCCAGCACCCCCGGAGGAATCTCTGGGGCCAACGTCCTGACTTTC. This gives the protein CASTPGGISGANVLTF.

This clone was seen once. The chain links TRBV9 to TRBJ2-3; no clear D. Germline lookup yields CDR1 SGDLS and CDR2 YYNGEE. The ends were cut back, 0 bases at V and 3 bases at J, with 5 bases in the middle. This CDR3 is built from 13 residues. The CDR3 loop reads CASSVDGTDTQYF. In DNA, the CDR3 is TGTGCCAGCAGCGTAGACGGGACAGATACGCAGTATTTT.

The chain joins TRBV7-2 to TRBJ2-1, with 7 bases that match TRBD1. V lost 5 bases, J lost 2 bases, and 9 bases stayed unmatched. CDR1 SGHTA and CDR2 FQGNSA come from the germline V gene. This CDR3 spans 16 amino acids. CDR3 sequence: CASSGRDSRPYNEQFF. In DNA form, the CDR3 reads TGTGCCAGCAGCGGCCGGGACAGCCGCCCCTACAATGAGCAGTTCTTC. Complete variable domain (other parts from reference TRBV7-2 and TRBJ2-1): GAGVSQSPSNKVTEKGKDVELRCDPISGHTALYWYRQSLGQGLEFLIYFQGNSAPDKSGLPSDRFSAERTGGSVSTLTIQRTQQEDSAVYLCASSGRDSRPYNEQFFGPGTRLTVL.

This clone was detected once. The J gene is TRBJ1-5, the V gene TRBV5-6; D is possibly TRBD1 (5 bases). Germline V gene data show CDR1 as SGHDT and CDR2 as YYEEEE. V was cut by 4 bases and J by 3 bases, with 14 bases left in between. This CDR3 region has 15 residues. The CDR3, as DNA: TGTGCCAGCAGCGATTACAGGCTTTTCAATCAGCCCCAGCATTTT. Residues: CASSDYRLFNQPQHF.

The CDR3 region is CAWRRGGYTF. CDR3 DNA: TGTGCCTGGAGGCGCGGAGGCTACACCTTC. The chain links TRBV30 to TRBJ1-2; D is unclear. Germline V gene lookup returns CDR1 GTSNPN and CDR2 SVGIG (reference sequence). Trimming took 3 bases from V and 8 from J, leaving 7 bases between them. The CDR3 loop spans 10 amino acids.

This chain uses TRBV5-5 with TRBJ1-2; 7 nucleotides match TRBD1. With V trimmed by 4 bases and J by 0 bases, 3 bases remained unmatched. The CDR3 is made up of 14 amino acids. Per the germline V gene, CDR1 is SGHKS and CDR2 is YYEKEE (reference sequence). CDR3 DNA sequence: TGTGCCAGCAGCCCCGGGACAGCTAACTATGGCTACACCTTC. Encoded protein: CASSPGTANYGYTF.

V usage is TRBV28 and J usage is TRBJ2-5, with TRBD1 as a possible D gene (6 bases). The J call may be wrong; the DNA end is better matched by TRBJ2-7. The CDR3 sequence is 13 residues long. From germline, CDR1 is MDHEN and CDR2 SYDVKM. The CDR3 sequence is CASSTTDSYEQYF. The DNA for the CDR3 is TGTGCCAGCAGTACAACGGACAGCTACGAGCAGTACTTC.

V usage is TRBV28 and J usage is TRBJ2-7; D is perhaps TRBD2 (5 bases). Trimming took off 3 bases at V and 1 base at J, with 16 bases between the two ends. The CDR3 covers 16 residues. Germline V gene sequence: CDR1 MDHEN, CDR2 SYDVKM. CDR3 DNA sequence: TGTGCCAGCAGTTTTCGGGGAATGGAATTATCCTACGAGCAGTACTTC. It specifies CASSFRGMELSYEQYF.